Given below is one T cell receptor beta chain in context. The antigen this receptor binds is unknown. No base quality information exists; no much larger clone differs at one position. TCRbeta CDR3 regions were amplified from genomic DNA by means of the immunoSEQ Assay, a bias-controlled multiplex PCR. Under the source paper's analysis protocol: Within the assay, amplification of reference gene primers was used to estimate how many nucleated cells each sample contained. To quantify the absolute abundance of each unique TCRbeta CDR3 rearrangement, sequence reads were collapsed and filtered. For each sample, productive Simpson clonality was calculated as the square root of Simpson's diversity index over productive rearrangements. TCRdb obtained this table from immuneACCESS and retained in-frame rearrangements with V and J assigned. These tables miss some clones; where compared with another copy, unresolved V genes account for less than half of the shortfall, and the remainder is unexplained. Clone size and the V and J calls come from that table; the DNA yielded D and trimming. Across this sample there are 190,000 or so clones, with less than 85% seen only once. Of the sample, 18% falls within the top ten clones.

The germline V gene supplies CDR1 SGHRS and CDR2 YFSETQ. Germline trimming: 1 base from V, 3 bases from J; junction bases outside gene matches: 9. The CDR3 spans 16 residues, from the cysteine through the phenylalanine. CDR3 DNA only is kept here, 48 bases in frame from base 1. Enrolling through a virtual design, the prospective study's participants ranged in age from roughly 18 to 89 years and lived across roughly 23 United States geographic areas. In the prospective study, cohorts were assigned on the basis of participant-reported clinical history obtained from a screening survey and a study questionnaire. Recovered participants in ImmuneRACE Cohort 3 were defined by two consecutive negative NP/OP PCR tests, clearance by a healthcare professional, or resolution of symptoms. Each participant in the prospective study had whole blood, serum and a nasopharyngeal or oropharyngeal swab collected by mobile phlebotomists. Over a roughly 2-month period, participants in the prospective study had the option of providing additional blood draws and questionnaires. Before DNA extraction, prospective study blood samples were shipped either frozen or at room temperature.

The sample comes from a study of blood T cell repertoires in COVID-19 (TCRdb year 2020). The study in broad terms: Samples from collaborators originated in the United States, Italy and Spain and spanned both the acute and convalescent phases of COVID-19. The repertoires were made available in a free public database intended to serve as a resource for research on the immune response to SARS-CoV-2. The material from the prospective study consisted of cDNA or gDNA derived from T cells, B-cell-depleted T cells, or PBMCs. Where available, HLA class I and class II types were obtained from metadata supplied by the sample provider rather than from assay-based typing. The dataset comprised deeply sampled blood TCRbeta repertoires from subjects exposed to, actively infected with, or recovered from COVID-19. The samples were drawn from the first 160 participants of the ongoing ImmuneRACE study and from 950 to 1,500 subjects provided by 6 global collaborators. A de-identified subject ID, COVID-19 status, age in years and sex were almost always included in the sample metadata. General findings and caveats noted by the study authors: The amount of clinical and demographic metadata varied by source and participant and was provided uncurated.

In this chain, TRBV5-1 is recombined with TRBJ2-7; 8 nucleotides in the junction match TRBD2. The receptor comes from a middle-aged man who had recovered from COVID-19. The sequenced sample was PBMCs or T cells enriched from blood (not recorded which). The sequenced DNA: TGCGCCAGCAGCTTGTCGGTCAGCGGGAGCGTCTACGAGCAGTACTTC. This is translated as CASSLSVSGSVYEQYF.